This T cell receptor (beta chain) derives from a study of memory CD4+ T cells and cytomegalovirus serostatus. The study, taken as a whole, reports: Suggested: most of the CMV-linked TCR signature lies in CD4+ memory cells.

As processed by the authors: Out-of-frame sequences were removed, leaving 2 million or so distinct TCRbeta sequences. Some clones are missing from TCRdb's copy, which holds only in-frame ones; the method was immunoSEQ multiplex PCR. V and J calls and clone size are given by that table; D and trimming were obtained from the DNA. The sample shows about 52,000 clones, around 80% of them seen only once. A word on this clone: The antigen is unknown.

Single viable CD3+CD4+CD8-CD45RO+ cells were sorted as the memory CD4+ T cells. Total CD4+ T cells were enriched by CD4 positive selection. V was cut by 1 base and J by 1 base, with 17 bases left in between. CDR1 SGHAT and CDR2 FQNNGV come from the germline V gene. The CDR3 is 18 amino acids. Sequences were obtained from memory CD4+ T cells from blood. This clonotype was obtained from an adult in good health and CMV-seropositive. The chain is built from TRBV11-2 and TRBJ1-5; D perhaps matches TRBD1 (6 bases). This CDR3 reads CASSLGGGGRKSNQPQHF. The CDR3, as DNA: TGTGCCAGCAGCTTAGGCGGGGGGGGGCGAAAAAGCAATCAGCCCCAGCATTTT.